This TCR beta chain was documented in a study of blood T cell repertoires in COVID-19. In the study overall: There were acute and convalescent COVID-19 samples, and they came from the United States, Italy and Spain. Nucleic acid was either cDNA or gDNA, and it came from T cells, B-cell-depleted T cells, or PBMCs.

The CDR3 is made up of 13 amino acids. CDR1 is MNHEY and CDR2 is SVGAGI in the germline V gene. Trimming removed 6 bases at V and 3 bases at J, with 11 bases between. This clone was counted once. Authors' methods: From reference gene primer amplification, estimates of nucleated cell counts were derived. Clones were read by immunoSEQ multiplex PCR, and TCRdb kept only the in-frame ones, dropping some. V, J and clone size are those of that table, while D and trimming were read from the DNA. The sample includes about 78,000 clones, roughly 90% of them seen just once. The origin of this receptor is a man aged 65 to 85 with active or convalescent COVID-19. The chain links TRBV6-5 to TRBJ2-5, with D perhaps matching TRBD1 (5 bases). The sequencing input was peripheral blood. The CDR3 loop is CASRAAGKETQYF. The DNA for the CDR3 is TGTGCCAGCAGGGCGGCAGGGAAAGAGACCCAGTACTTC.